A selection of T cell receptor beta chains follows, all from one sample in a study of cytomegalovirus exposure and HLA in healthy donors. The table came from immunoSEQ multiplex PCR; TCRdb's copy has only in-frame clones and leaves some out. There are about 170,000 clones in the sample; about 88% occur only once, and over 2.5% lies in the top ten. The sample was PBMCs. The source of these receptors is a man aged 30 to 45 in good health and CMV-seropositive. CDR3s include the opening cysteine and the closing phenylalanine or tryptophan. A D gene is named only where the DNA matches it firmly. Size tells how often a clone was seen (once, few, many) or the class of an expanded clone, and some rows leave it out.

TRBJ2-3 - TRBD2 TRBV9 TGTGCCAGCAGCGTAGGACTAGCGGGATCCGCTAGCACAGATACGCAGTATTTT CASSVGLAGSASTDTQYF
TRBJ2-1 once TRBD2 TRBV5-1 TGCGCCAGCAGCTTCTCCGGGACTAGCGGGTACAATGAGCAGTTCTTC CASSFSGTSGYNEQFF
TRBJ2-1 - - TRBV5-1 TGCGCCAGCAGCTGGGAGACCCCCTACAATGAGCAGTTCTTC CASSWETPYNEQFF
TRBJ1-3 - - TRBV5-4 TGTGCCAGCAGCGCCAACATTGGTGGGGGCGCATCTGGAAACACCATATATTTT CASSANIGGGASGNTIYF
TRBJ2-3 few TRBD1 TRBV15 TGTGCCACCAGCAGCCCGGGACAGGGGACAGATACGCAGTATTTT CATSSPGQGTDTQYF
TRBJ2-5 - - TRBV5-4 TGTGCCAGCAGCCTAAGACAAACTTCACAAGAGACCCAGTACTTC CASSLRQTSQETQYF
TRBJ1-5 once - TRBV10-2 TGCGCCAGCAGTGAGTTCCTAGCCGGGGAATTATGGCCCCAGCATTTT CASSEFLAGELWPQHF
TRBJ2-1 - - TRBV9 TGTGCCAGCAGCGTTCAGGGGGGCCACAATGAGCAGTTCTTC CASSVQGGHNEQFF
TRBJ2-1 - TRBD2 TRBV6-5 TGTGCCAGCAGTACTCTAGCGGGAGGGCGTCAATTCTTC CASSTLAGGRQFF
TRBJ2-1 once - TRBV4-1 TGCGCCAGCAGCCAACCTTGGGAGTACTATGAGCAGTTCTTC CASSQPWEYYEQFF
TRBJ1-2 - TRBD1 TRBV19 TGTGCCAGTATCACGACAGGGGGCTCTGGCTACACCTTC CASITTGGSGYTF
TRBJ2-3 - TRBD2 TRBV4-1 TGCGCCAGCAGCCAAAAATATACGGGACTAGCGGGAGTAGATACGCAGTATTTT CASSQKYTGLAGVDTQYF
TRBJ1-1 - TRBD1 TRBV9 TGTGCCAGCAGCGGGGGACAGCCGGAAACTGAAGCTTTCTTT CASSGGQPETEAFF
TRBJ2-1 - TRBD2 TRBV6-6 TGTGCCAGCAATTACTCACCGGGACTAGCCCAAAATGAGCAGTTCTTC CASNYSPGLAQNEQFF
TRBJ2-5 - - TRBV5-6 TGTGCCAGCAGCTGGTGGGGTACGGACAGCTACCAAGAGACCCAGTACTTC CASSWWGTDSYQETQYF
TRBJ2-7 - - TRBV7-9 TGTGCCAGCAGCTCTCAGGGGCGCCCCTACGAGCAGTACTTC CASSSQGRPYEQYF
TRBJ1-2 - - TRBV18 TGTGCCAGCTCACCGGGACACCCTAACTATGGCTACACCTTC CASSPGHPNYGYTF
TRBJ2-1 - - TRBV7-9 TGTGCCAGCAGGATACAGGGAACTTCCTACAATGAGCAGTTCTTC CASRIQGTSYNEQFF
TRBJ2-2 - TRBD2 TRBV7-9 TGTGCCAGCAGCGATTCAAGCGGGAGGGAGGCCGGGGAGCTGTTTTTT CASSDSSGREAGELFF
TRBJ2-5 - - TRBV7-2 TGTGCCAAACAGGCCCAAGGGACCCAGTACTTC CAKQAQGTQYF
TRBJ1-1 - - TRBV7-2 TGTGCCAGCAGCTTCCGCGCGGGGGGGACTGAAGCTTTCTTT CASSFRAGGTEAFF
TRBJ2-2 - TRBD1 TRBV5-1 TGCGCCAGCAGCTCAGGGGGCCGCACCGGGGAGCTGTTTTTT CASSSGGRTGELFF
TRBJ2-3 - TRBD2 TRBV9 TGTGCCAGCAGCGCCCTTGGGGGGGAAGTCACAGATACGCAGTATTTT CASSALGGEVTDTQYF
TRBJ2-2 - TRBD2 TRBV18 TGTGCCAGCTCACCTAGACTAGCGGGAGACACCGGGGAGCTGTTTTTT CASSPRLAGDTGELFF
TRBJ1-1 - - TRBV9 TGTGCCAGCAGCCCTGGGGGGGGCACTGAAGCTTTCTTT CASSPGGGTEAFF
TRBJ2-3 once - TRBV11-3 TGTGCCAGCAGCTCTAGCCCCGGGGAAGTCCATACGCAGTATTTT CASSSSPGEVHTQYF
TRBJ2-7 - - TRBV27 TGTGCCAGCAGTTCCCTGCAGGGGGGAGCATACGAGCAGTACTTC CASSSLQGGAYEQYF
TRBJ2-2 - TRBD2 TRBV9 TGTGCCAGCAGCGCCGTAGCGGGAAAGGCGGAGCTGTTTTTT CASSAVAGKAELFF
TRBJ2-4 - - TRBV2 TGTGCCAGCAGTGAGGGGACAAGGGGTAAAAACATTCAGTACTTC CASSEGTRGKNIQYF
TRBJ2-5 - TRBD2 TRBV4-3 TGCGCCAGCAGCCCTCTAGCGGGGGAGACCCAGTACTTC CASSPLAGETQYF
TRBJ1-1 - - TRBV7-9 TGTGCCAGCAGCTTACTAGGCAGTTCGGGCACTGAAGCTTTCTTT CASSLLGSSGTEAFF
TRBJ2-1 - - TRBV7-2 TGTGCCAGCAGCTTAAAGGACGGGAACTACAATGAGCAGTTCTTC CASSLKDGNYNEQFF
TRBJ1-1 - TRBD1 TRBV19 TGTGCCAGTAGTCCCCGGACAGGGAACACTGAAGCTTTCTTT CASSPRTGNTEAFF
TRBJ2-3 - - TRBV21-1 TGTGCCAGCAGCAAAGCAGTAGGCAGGGGGTTACGCACAGATACGCAGTATTTT CASSKAVGRGLRTDTQYF
TRBJ1-1 - - TRBV29-1 TGCAGCGGAGGTGGGAACACTGAAGCTTTCTTT CSGGGNTEAFF
TRBJ1-6 - TRBD1 TRBV5-1 TGCGCCAGCAGCTTCCGACCTTGGGACAGAGATAATTCACCCCTCCACTTT CASSFRPWDRDNSPLHF
TRBJ2-3 - - TRBV5-1 TGCGCCAGCAGCTTCGGGACTGTTGACGCAGATACGCAGTATTTT CASSFGTVDADTQYF
TRBJ1-5 - - TRBV6-5 TGTGCCAGCAGTGAGGGCGATAGCAATCAGCCCCAGCATTTT CASSEGDSNQPQHF
TRBJ1-2 - TRBD1 TRBV19 TGTGCCAGTAGTCTTGGGACAGGGGGCCTCTATGGCTACACCTTC CASSLGTGGLYGYTF
TRBJ1-5 once TRBD1 TRBV2 TGTGCCAGCAAGTGGAGTACAGGGGCTTGGGAGCCCCAGCATTTT CASKWSTGAWEPQHF
TRBJ2-7 - - TRBV11-3 TGTGCCACCTCGGGGGTGGGAGCTCGAGACGAGCAGTACTTC CATSGVGARDEQYF
TRBJ2-1 once TRBD2 TRBV11-3 TGTGCCAGCAGCTGGACCTTTCTTGTAGCGGGAGTAAGTAATGAGCAGTTCTTC CASSWTFLVAGVSNEQFF
TRBJ2-7 - - TRBV4-2 TGTGCCAGCAGCCAAGAGCTACAGAATTCCTACGAGCAGTACTTC CASSQELQNSYEQYF
TRBJ2-3 - TRBD2 TRBV29-1 TGCAGCGTTGACTTGGAGGGGATTAGCGGGACAGATACGCAGTATTTT CSVDLEGISGTDTQYF
TRBJ2-6 - - TRBV2 TGTGCCAGCACCTTGGCTTCCGGGGCCAACGTCCTGACTTTC CASTLASGANVLTF
TRBJ2-1 - TRBD1 TRBV11-3 TGTGCCAGCAGCAATAGGCAGGGGGCTTACAATGAGCAGTTCTTC CASSNRQGAYNEQFF
TRBJ2-1 once TRBD2 TRBV7-9 TGTTCCAGCAGGAGCGGGAGCTATGAGCAGTTCTTC CSSRSGSYEQFF
TRBJ1-1 - TRBD1 TRBV6-1 TGTGCCAGCAGTCACATGACAGGGGGCCGGACTGAAGCTTTCTTT CASSHMTGGRTEAFF
TRBJ2-1 - - TRBV2 TGTGCCCGAGGGTGGGGCAATGAGCAGTTCTTC CARGWGNEQFF
TRBJ2-7 - TRBD2 TRBV30 TGTGCCTGGAGTGTCGATCTAGCGGGAGCCGGCGAGCAGTACTTC CAWSVDLAGAGEQYF
TRBJ2-1 few TRBD1 TRBV5-1 TGCGCCAGCAGCTTGGGACAGGGCTCCTACAATGAGCAGTTCTTC CASSLGQGSYNEQFF
TRBJ2-1 - TRBD1 TRBV6-5 TGTGCCAGCAGTTACAGGGGGCTCGATGAGCAGTTCTTC CASSYRGLDEQFF
TRBJ2-3 - TRBD1 TRBV6-4 TGTGCCAGCAGTGATGGGACAGGCCAAGCAGATACGCAGTATTTT CASSDGTGQADTQYF
TRBJ1-1 - - TRBV2 TGTGCCAGCAGCCAACAGGGATACACTGAAGCTTTCTTT CASSQQGYTEAFF
TRBJ1-1 - - TRBV2 TGTGCCAGCAGTCCCCTCCAGGCGAACACTGAAGCTTTCTTT CASSPLQANTEAFF